The clone carrying this TCR beta chain has a count of ten or more. Its antigen is still unknown. Orbital computed tomography and thyroid ultrasound, together with serum TRAb and thyroxine and clinical symptoms, were used for diagnoses. The investigators amplified TCR beta CDR3 regions from RNA transcripts. A first-round RT-PCR of the TCR CDR3 used the HTBI primer set. TCRdb itself ran the multiplex PCR reads through MiXCR, one entry per CDR3 protein. The sample has 89,000 or so distinct CDR3 sequences, around 40% seen once. The sample belongs to a study of T cells in Graves' hyperthyroidism and ophthalmopathy. Trimming cost V 3 bases and J 5 bases, with 14 bases left between them. CDR1 and CDR2 from the germline V gene are DFQATT and SNEGSKA (reference sequence). The CDR3 totals 14 residues. General study findings and limits: Appearing also in blood were most of the thyroid clonotypes expanded above 0.001. The authors' 13 V-J model separated ophthalmopathy from stable hyperthyroidism.

This rearrangement joins TRBV20-1 to TRBJ1-5; D is perhaps TRBD1 (5 bases). The clonotype comes from a woman between 25 and 40 years old with Graves' hyperthyroidism. The sample taken for sequencing was peripheral blood or thyroid tissue (not recorded which). CDR3 region: CSARKGPTYQPQHF. As DNA, the CDR3 is TGCAGTGCTAGGAAGGGGCCGACCTATCAGCCCCAGCATTTT.